This T cell receptor (beta chain) was captured by sequencing in a study of regulatory and conventional T cells in RAG deficiency. Germline loops: CDR1 GTSNPN, CDR2 SVGIG (reference sequence). V lost 5 bases, J lost 7 bases, and 15 bases lay in between. This CDR3 comprises 13 residues. Blood CD4+ CD25-low CD127-high conventional T cells supplied the genomic DNA template. Generated by immunoSEQ multiplex PCR, the TCRdb table keeps only in-frame clones and is missing some. The table has tens of thousands of clones, about 95% seen once; the top ten hold over 0.15%. These data are also associated with another study on regulatory T cells. As reported in that work: Primers: 52 TRBV forward and 13 TRBJ reverse. Patient repertoires had restricted TRB V-J pairs and skewed V and J usage, most in Tregs.

Material for sequencing was CD25- CD4+ T cells sorted from blood. The TCR was taken from a human donor in good health. The rearrangement uses TRBV30 and TRBJ1-5; the D gene is possibly TRBD1 (5 bases). The DNA of the CDR3 is TGTGCCTGGGGGTGGGGGGGAGAACAGCCCCAGCATTTT. Protein: CAWGWGGEQPQHF.